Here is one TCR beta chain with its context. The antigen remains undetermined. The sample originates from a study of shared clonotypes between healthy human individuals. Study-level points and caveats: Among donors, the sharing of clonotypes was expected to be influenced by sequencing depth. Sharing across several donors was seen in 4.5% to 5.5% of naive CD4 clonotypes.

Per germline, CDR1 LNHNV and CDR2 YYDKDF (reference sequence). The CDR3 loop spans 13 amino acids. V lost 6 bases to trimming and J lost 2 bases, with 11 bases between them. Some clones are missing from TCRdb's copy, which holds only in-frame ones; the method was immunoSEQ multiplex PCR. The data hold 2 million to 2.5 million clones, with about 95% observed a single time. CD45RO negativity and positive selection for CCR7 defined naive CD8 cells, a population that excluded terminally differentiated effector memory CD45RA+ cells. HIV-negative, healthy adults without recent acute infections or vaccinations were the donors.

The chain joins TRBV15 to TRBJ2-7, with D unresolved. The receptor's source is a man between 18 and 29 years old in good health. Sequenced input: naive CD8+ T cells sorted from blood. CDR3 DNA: TGTGCCACCAGGGACGGCGGTACCTACGAGCAGTACTTC. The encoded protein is CATRDGGTYEQYF.